These T cell receptor beta chains were read from a single sample in a study of early T cells in non-severe SARS-CoV-2 infection. TCRdb processed the 5' RACE reads anew with MiXCR; each CDR3 protein has one entry. The sample comprises nearly 110,000 distinct CDR3 sequences, over 8.5% of which are singletons, and about 8.1% rests with the top ten. The sequenced material came from whole blood. These receptors came from an adult who was a healthcare worker with PCR-confirmed SARS-CoV-2 infection or an uninfected control (not recorded which). Each CDR3 is given with its conserved first and last residue. A D gene is named only where the DNA matches it firmly. Rows give clone size only sometimes, using once, few, many, or a class for an expanded clone.

D gene	V gene	clone size	J gene	CDR3 protein	CDR3 DNA
NA	TRBV4-1	NA	TRBJ1-5	CASSQDLTTSLYSNQPQHF	TGCGCCAGCAGCCAAGATCTGACAACCTCCCTGTATAGCAATCAGCCCCAGCATTTT
TRBD2	TRBV12-3/TRBV12-4	NA	TRBJ2-7	CASSFGGRESEQYF	TGTGCCAGCAGTTTCGGCGGGAGAGAAAGCGAGCAGTACTTC
NA	TRBV27	few	TRBJ2-6	CASSWQFGIQSPSGANVLTF	TGTGCCAGCAGTTGGCAGTTCGGCATCCAGAGCCCCTCTGGGGCCAACGTCCTGACTTTC
NA	TRBV28	many	TRBJ1-2	CASRTPGSGTDRYGYTF	TGTGCCAGCAGAACACCGGGTTCGGGAACCGACCGCTATGGCTACACCTTC
NA	TRBV21-1	few	TRBJ1-3	CASCEEGRSGNTIYF	TGTGCCAGCTGTGAGGAGGGGCGCTCTGGAAACACCATATATTTT
NA	TRBV4-1	NA	TRBJ2-7	CASSQESDYYEQYF	TGCGCCAGCAGCCAAGAGTCTGACTACTACGAGCAGTACTTC
TRBD2	TRBV2	NA	TRBJ2-1	CAGRRGRYLQDEQFF	TGTGCCGGGCGACGCGGGAGGTACCTACAAGATGAGCAGTTCTTC
NA	TRBV7-9	many	TRBJ2-2	CASSPGDSTWVLFF	TGTGCCAGCAGCCCAGGTGACTCAACCTGGGTCCTGTTTTTT
NA	TRBV4-1	once	TRBJ1-2	CASSQEGGMSYGYTF	TGCGCCAGCAGCCAAGAAGGAGGGATGAGCTATGGCTACACCTTC
NA	TRBV12-3/TRBV12-4	many	TRBJ2-4	CASTDVAKNIQYF	TGTGCCAGCACCGACGTAGCCAAAAACATTCAGTACTTC
NA	TRBV20-1	few	TRBJ2-3	CSAPLSGDTQYF	TGCAGTGCTCCCCTTTCAGGAGATACGCAGTATTTT
NA	TRBV4-3	many	TRBJ2-7	CASSEGITSYYEQYF	TGCGCCAGCAGCGAGGGTATAACTAGCTATTATGAGCAGTACTTC
NA	TRBV12-3/TRBV12-4	many	TRBJ2-5	CASSLAIQETQYF	TGTGCCAGCAGTTTAGCCATCCAAGAGACCCAGTACTTC
TRBD1	TRBV29-1	NA	TRBJ1-1	CSATSTGDAFF	TGCAGCGCAACTTCGACAGGGGACGCTTTCTTT
NA	TRBV6-1	many	TRBJ2-3	CASSVSGAGRDTQYF	TGTGCCAGCAGTGTCTCCGGAGCAGGGAGAGATACGCAGTATTTT
TRBD1	TRBV5-6	NA	TRBJ1-2	CASSLGTGGVGYTF	TGTGCCAGCAGCTTGGGGACAGGGGGCGTTGGCTACACCTTC
NA	TRBV7-9	NA	TRBJ2-7	CASSLGRDHYEQYF	TGTGCCAGCAGCTTAGGCAGAGACCACTACGAGCAGTACTTC
TRBD1	TRBV28	many	TRBJ1-2	CASSLRDRTGYTF	TGTGCCAGCAGTTTAAGGGACAGGACTGGCTACACCTTC
NA	TRBV7-9	few	TRBJ2-3	CASREMTDTQYF	TGTGCCAGCAGGGAGATGACAGATACGCAGTATTTT
NA	TRBV6-6	NA	TRBJ2-1	CASSFDYSYNEQFF	TGTGCCAGCAGTTTTGACTACTCGTACAATGAGCAGTTCTTC
NA	TRBV28	many	TRBJ1-1	CASISPGPTVAFF	TGTGCCAGCATTAGCCCCGGACCAACAGTGGCTTTCTTT
NA	TRBV29-1	NA	TRBJ1-1	CSSKTNTEAFF	TGCAGCTCTAAGACGAACACTGAAGCTTTCTTT